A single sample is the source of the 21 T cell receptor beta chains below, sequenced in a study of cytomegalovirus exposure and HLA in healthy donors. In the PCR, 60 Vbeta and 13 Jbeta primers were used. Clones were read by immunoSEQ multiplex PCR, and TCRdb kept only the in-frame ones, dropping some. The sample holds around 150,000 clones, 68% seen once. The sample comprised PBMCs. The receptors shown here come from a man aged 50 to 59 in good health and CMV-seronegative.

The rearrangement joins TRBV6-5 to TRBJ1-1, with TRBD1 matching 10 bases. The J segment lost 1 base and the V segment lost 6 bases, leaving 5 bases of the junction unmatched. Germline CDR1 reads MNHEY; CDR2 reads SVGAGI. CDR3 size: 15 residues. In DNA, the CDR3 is TGTGCCAGCAGCCCAGACAGGGGGCGGAACACTGAAGCTTTCTTT. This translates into CASSPDRGRNTEAFF.

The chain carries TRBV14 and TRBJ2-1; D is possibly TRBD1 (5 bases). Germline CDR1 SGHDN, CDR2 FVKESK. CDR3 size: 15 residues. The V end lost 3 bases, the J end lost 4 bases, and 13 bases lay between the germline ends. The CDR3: CASSQGWGSYNEQFF. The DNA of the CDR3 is TGTGCCAGCAGCCAGGGCTGGGGCAGTTACAATGAGCAGTTCTTC. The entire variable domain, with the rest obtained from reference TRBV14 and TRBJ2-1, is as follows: EAGVTQFPSHSVIEKGQTVTLRCDPISGHDNLYWYRRVMGKEIKFLLHFVKESKQDESGMPNNRFLAERTGGTYSTLKVQPAELEDSGVYFCASSQGWGSYNEQFFGPGTRLTVL.

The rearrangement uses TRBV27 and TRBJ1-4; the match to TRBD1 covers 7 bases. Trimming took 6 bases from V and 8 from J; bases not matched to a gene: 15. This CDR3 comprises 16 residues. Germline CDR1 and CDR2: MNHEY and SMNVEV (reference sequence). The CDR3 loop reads CASSHLTGRAEEKLFF. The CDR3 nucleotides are TGTGCCAGCAGCCACCTGACAGGGAGAGCGGAAGAAAAACTGTTTTTT. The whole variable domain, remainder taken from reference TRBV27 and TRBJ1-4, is EAQVTQNPRYLITVTGKKLTVTCSQNMNHEYMSWYRQDPGLGLRQIYYSMNVEVTDKGDVPEGYKVSRKEKRNFPLILESPSPNQTSLYFCASSHLTGRAEEKLFFGSGTQLSVL.

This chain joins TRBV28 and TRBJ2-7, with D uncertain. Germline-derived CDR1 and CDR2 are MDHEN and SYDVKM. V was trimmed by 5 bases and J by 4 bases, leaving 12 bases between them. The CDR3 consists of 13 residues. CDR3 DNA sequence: TGTGCCAGCAGTACAAACGTTGTGTACGAGCAGTACTTC. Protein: CASSTNVVYEQYF.

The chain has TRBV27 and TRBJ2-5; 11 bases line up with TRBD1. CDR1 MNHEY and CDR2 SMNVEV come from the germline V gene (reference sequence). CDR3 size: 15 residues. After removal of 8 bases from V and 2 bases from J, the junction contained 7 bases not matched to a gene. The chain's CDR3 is CASGGWDRGQETQYF. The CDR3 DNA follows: TGTGCCAGCGGGGGTTGGGACAGGGGGCAAGAGACCCAGTACTTC.

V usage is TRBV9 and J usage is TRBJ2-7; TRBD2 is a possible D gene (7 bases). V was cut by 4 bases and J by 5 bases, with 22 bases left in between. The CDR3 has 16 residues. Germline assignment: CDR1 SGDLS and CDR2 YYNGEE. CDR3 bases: TGTGCCAGCAGCCCCCGAGGAGGGGGGGGCAGGAACGAGCAGTACTTC. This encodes CASSPRGGGGRNEQYF.

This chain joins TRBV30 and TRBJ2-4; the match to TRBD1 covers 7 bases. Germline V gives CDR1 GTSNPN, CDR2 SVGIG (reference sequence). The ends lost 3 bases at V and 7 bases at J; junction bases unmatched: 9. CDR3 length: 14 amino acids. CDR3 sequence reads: CAWRKRGLGNIQYF. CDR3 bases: TGTGCCTGGAGGAAAAGGGGGCTCGGGAACATTCAGTACTTC.

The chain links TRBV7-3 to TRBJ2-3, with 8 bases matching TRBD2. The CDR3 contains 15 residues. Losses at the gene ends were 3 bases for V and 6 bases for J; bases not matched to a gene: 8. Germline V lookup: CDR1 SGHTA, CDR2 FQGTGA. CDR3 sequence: CASSFKRGSTDTQYF. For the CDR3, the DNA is TGTGCCAGCAGCTTCAAGCGGGGGTCGACGGATACGCAGTATTTT. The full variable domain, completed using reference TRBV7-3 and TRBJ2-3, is GAGVSQTPSNKVTEKGKYVELRCDPISGHTALYWYRQSLGQGPEFLIYFQGTGAADDSGLPNDRFFAVRPEGSVSTLKIQRTERGDSAVYLCASSFKRGSTDTQYFGPGTRLTVL.

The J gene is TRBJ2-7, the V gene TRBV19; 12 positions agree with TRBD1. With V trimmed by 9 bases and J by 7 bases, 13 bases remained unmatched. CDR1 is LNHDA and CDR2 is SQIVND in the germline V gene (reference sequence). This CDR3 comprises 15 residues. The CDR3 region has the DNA TGTGCCAGCCAAAAGGCGGGACAGGGGGCGCGGGAGCAGTACTTC. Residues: CASQKAGQGAREQYF. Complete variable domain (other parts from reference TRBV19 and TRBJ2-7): DGGITQSPKYLFRKEGQNVTLSCEQNLNHDAMYWYRQDPGQGLRLIYYSQIVNDFQKGDIAEGYSVSREKKESFPLTVTSAQKNPTAFYLCASQKAGQGAREQYFGPGTRLTVT.

CDR3 bases: TGCGCCAGCAGCCAAGCGGCGGCTCTTCCCCAAGAGACCCAGTACTTC. This sequence encodes CASSQAAALPQETQYF. The chain couples TRBV4-1 to TRBJ2-5; unclear D gene. Germline lookup yields CDR1 MGHRA and CDR2 YSYEKL. This CDR3 is 16 amino acids long. Trimming shortened V by 1 base and J by 1 base, and 13 bases separated the two germline ends.

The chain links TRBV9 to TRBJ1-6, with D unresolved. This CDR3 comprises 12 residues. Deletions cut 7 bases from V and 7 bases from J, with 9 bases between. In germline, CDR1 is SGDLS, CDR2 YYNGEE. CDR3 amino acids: CASGRENSPLHF. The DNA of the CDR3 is TGTGCCAGCGGGCGGGAGAATTCACCCCTCCACTTT. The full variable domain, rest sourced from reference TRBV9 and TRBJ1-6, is DSGVTQTPKHLITATGQRVTLRCSPRSGDLSVYWYQQSLDQGLQFLIQYYNGEERAKGNILERFSAQQFPDLHSELNLSSLELGDSALYFCASGRENSPLHFGNGTRLTVT.

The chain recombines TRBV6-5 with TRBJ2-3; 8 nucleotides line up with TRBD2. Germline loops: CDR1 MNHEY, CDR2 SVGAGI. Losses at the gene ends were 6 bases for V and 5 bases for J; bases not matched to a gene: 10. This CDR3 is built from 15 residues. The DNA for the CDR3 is TGTGCCAGCAGACCGGGGGGGGCGCCCCAAGATACGCAGTATTTT. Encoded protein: CASRPGGAPQDTQYF.

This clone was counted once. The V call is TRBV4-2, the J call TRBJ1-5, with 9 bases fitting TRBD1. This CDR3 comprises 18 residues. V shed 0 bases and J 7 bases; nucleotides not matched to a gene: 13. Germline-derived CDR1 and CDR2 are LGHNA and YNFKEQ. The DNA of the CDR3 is TGTGCCAGCAGCCAAGACTCCACCGGTGGACAGGGGTTGCAGCCCCAGCATTTT. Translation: CASSQDSTGGQGLQPQHF.

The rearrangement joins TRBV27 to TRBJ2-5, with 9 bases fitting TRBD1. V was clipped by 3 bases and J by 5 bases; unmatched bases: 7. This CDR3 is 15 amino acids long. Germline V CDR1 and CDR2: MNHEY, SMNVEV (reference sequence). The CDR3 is CASSFATGGRETQYF. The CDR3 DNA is TGTGCCAGCAGTTTCGCGACAGGGGGGCGGGAGACCCAGTACTTC.

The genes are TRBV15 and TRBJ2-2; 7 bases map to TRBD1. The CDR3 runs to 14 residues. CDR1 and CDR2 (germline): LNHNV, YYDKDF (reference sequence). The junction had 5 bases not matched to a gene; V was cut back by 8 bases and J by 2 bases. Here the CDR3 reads CATLDRVNTGELFF. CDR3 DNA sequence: TGTGCCACCTTAGACAGGGTAAACACCGGGGAGCTGTTTTTT.

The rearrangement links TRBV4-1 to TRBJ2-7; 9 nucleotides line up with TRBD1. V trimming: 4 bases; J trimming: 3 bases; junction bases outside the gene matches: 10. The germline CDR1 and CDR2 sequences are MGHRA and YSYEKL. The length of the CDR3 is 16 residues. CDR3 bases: TGCGCCAGCAGCCCTTTCAGGACAGGGGTCGTCTACGAGCAGTACTTC. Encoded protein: CASSPFRTGVVYEQYF.

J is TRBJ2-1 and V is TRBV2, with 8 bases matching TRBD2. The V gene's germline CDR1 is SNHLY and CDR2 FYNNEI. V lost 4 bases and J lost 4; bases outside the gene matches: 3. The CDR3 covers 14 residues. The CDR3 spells CASSATGGYNEQFF. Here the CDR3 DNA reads TGTGCCAGCAGTGCCACGGGGGGGTACAATGAGCAGTTCTTC.

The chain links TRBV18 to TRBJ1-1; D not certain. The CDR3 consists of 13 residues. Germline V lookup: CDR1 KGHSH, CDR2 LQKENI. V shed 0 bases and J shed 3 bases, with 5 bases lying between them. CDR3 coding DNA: TGTGCCAGCTCACCACCGCAGGACACTGAAGCTTTCTTT. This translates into CASSPPQDTEAFF.

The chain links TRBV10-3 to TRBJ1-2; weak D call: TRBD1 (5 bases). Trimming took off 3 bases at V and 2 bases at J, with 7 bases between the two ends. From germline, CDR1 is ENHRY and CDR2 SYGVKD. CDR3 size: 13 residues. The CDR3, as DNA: TGTGCCATCAGTGAATACAGGAACTATGGCTACACCTTC. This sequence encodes CAISEYRNYGYTF.

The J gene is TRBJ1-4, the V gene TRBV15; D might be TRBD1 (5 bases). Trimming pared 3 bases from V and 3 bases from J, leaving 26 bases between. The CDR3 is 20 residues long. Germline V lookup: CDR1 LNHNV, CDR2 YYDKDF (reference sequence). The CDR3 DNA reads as TGTGCCACCAGCAGGGCTAGAAGGGGTTTCGGCCAGCTCTCTAATGAAAAACTGTTTTTT. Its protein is CATSRARRGFGQLSNEKLFF.

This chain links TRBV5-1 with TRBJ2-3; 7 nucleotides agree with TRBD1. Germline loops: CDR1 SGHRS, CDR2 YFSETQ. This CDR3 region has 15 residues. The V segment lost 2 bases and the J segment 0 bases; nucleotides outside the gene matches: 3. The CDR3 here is CASSFLGQSTDTQYF. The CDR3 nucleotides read TGCGCCAGCAGCTTTTTGGGACAGAGCACAGATACGCAGTATTTT.